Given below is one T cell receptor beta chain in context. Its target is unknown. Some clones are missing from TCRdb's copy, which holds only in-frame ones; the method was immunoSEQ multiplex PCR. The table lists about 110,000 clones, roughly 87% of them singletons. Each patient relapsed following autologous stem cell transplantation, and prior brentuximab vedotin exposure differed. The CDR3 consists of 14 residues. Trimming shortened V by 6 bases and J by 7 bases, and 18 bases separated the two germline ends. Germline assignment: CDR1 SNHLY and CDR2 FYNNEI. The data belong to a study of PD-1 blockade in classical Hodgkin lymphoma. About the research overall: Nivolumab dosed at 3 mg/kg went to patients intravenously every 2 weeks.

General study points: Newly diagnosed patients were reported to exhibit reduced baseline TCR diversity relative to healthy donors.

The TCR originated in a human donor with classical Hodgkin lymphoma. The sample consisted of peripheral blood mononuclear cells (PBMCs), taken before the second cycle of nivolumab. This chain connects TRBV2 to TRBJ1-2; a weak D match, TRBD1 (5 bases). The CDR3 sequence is CASRLEGTGGGYTF. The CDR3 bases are TGTGCCAGCAGATTGGAAGGTACCGGGGGTGGCTACACCTTC.